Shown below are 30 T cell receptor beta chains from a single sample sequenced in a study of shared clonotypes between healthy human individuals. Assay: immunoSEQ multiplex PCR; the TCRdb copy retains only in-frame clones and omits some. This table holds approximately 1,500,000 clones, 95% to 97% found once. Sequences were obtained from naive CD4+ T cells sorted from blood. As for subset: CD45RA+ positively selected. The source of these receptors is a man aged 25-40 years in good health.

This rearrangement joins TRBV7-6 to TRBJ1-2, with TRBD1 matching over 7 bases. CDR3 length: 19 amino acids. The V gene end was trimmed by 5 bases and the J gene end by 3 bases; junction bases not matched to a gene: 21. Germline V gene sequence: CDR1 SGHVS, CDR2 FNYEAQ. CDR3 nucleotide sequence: TGTGCCAGCAGCCGACACTCGACAGGGAGGTCATCTAGGGACTATGGCTACACCTTC. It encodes CASSRHSTGRSSRDYGYTF. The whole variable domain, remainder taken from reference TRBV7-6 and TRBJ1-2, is GAGVSQSPRYKVTKRGQDVALRCDPISGHVSLYWYRQALGQGPEFLTYFNYEAQQDKSGLPNDRFSAERPEGSISTLTIQRTEQRDSAMYRCASSRHSTGRSSRDYGYTFGSGTRLTVV.

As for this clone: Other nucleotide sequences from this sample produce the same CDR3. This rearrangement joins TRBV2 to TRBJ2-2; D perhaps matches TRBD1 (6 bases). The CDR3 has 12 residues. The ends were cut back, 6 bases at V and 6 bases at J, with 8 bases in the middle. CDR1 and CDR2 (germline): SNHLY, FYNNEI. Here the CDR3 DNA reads TGTGCCAGCAGACGGACAGCCGGGGAGCTGTTTTTT. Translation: CASRRTAGELFF.

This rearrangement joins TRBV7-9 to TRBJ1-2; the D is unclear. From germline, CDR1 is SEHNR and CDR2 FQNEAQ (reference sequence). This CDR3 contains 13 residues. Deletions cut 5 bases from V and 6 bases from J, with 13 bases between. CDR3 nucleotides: TGTGCCAGCAGCCGGACCCCCGTTGATGGCTACACCTTC. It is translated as CASSRTPVDGYTF.

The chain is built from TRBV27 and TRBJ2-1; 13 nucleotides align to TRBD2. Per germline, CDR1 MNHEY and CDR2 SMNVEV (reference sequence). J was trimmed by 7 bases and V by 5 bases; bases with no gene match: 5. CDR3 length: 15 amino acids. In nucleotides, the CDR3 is TGTGCCAGCAGTCCTGGACTAGCGGGAGTAAATGAGCAGTTCTTC. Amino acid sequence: CASSPGLAGVNEQFF.

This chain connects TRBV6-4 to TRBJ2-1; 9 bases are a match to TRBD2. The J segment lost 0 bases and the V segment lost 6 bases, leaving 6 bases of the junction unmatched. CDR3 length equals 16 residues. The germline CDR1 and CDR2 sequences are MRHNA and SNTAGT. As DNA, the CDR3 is TGTGCCAGCAGCGCCCTAGCGGGAACCTCCTACAATGAGCAGTTCTTC. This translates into CASSALAGTSYNEQFF.

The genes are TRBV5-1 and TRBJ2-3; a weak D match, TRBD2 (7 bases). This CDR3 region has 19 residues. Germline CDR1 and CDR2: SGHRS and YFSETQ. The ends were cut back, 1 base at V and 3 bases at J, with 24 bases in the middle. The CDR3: CASSLRWGGLASLTDTQYF. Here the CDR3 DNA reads TGCGCCAGCAGCTTGAGGTGGGGGGGCCTAGCCAGTCTGACAGATACGCAGTATTTT.

In DNA, the CDR3 is TGTGCCAGCAGCTTACCGTCCGGGCCAGACAATGAGCAGTTCTTC. It is translated as CASSLPSGPDNEQFF. The chain uses TRBV7-2 and TRBJ2-1; D is unclear. Germline CDR1 reads SGHTA; CDR2 reads FQGNSA. CDR3 length: 15 amino acids. The V gene lost 2 bases and the J gene lost 5 bases, with 13 bases spanning the gap. The whole variable domain, remainder taken from reference TRBV7-2 and TRBJ2-1, is GAGVSQSPSNKVTEKGKDVELRCDPISGHTALYWYRQSLGQGLEFLIYFQGNSAPDKSGLPSDRFSAERTGGSVSTLTIQRTQQEDSAVYLCASSLPSGPDNEQFFGPGTRLTVL.

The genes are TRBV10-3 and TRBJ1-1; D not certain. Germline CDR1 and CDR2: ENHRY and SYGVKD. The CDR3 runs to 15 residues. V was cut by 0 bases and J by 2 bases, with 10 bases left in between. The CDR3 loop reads CAISESGIANTEAFF. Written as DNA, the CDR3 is TGTGCCATCAGTGAGTCAGGGATCGCTAACACTGAAGCTTTCTTT.

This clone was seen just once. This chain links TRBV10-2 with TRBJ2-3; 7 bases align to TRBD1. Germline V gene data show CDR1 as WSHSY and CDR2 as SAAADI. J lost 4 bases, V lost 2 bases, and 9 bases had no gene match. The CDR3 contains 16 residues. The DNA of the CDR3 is TGCGCCAGCAGTGAGCGACAGGGCTGGCGGGCAGATACGCAGTATTTT. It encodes CASSERQGWRADTQYF.

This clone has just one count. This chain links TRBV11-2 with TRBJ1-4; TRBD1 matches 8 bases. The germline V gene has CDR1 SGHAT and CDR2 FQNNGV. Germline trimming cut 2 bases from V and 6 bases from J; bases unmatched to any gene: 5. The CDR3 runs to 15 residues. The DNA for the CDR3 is TGTGCCAGCAGCTTATCCTCAGGGGGCGATGAAAAACTGTTTTTT. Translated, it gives CASSLSSGGDEKLFF.

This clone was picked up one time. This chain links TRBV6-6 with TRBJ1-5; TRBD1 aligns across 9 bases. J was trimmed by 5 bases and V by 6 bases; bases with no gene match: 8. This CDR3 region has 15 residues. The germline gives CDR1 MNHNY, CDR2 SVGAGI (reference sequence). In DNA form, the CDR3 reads TGTGCCAGCAGAGGGGACAGGGCAGGGGATCAGCCCCAGCATTTT. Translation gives CASRGDRAGDQPQHF.

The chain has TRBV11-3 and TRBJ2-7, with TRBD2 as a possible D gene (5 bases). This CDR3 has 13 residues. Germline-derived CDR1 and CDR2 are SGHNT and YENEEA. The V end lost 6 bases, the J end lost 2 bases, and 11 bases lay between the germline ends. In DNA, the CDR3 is TGTGCCAGCAGTCGGGATGGGACCTACGAGCAGTACTTC. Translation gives CASSRDGTYEQYF.

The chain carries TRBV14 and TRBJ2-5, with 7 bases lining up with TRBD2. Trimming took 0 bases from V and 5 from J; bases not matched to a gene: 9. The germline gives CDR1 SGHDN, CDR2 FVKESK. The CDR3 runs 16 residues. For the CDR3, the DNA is TGTGCCAGCAGCCAAGATTCCAGGGAGGGAAGGGAGACCCAGTACTTC. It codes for CASSQDSREGRETQYF.

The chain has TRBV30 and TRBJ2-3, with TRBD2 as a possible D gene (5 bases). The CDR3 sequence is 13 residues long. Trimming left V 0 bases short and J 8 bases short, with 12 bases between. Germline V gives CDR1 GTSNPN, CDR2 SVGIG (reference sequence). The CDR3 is CAWSVLAEVTQYF. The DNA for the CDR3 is TGTGCCTGGAGTGTACTGGCGGAGGTTACGCAGTATTTT.

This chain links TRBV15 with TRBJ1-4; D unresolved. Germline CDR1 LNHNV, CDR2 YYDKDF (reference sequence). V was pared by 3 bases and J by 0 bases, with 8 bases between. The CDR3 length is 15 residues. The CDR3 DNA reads TGTGCCACCAGCAGGAGTTATACAACTAATGAAAAACTGTTTTTT. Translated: CATSRSYTTNEKLFF.

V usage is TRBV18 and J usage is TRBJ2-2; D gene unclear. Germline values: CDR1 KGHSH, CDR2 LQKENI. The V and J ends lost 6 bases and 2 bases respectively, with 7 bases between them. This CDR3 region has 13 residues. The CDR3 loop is CASSLHNTGELFF. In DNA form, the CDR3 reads TGTGCCAGCTCCCTCCATAACACCGGGGAGCTGTTTTTT.

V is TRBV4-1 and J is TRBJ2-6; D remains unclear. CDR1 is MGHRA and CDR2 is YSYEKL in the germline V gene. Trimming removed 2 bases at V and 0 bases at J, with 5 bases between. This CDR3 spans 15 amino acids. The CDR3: CASSQRNSGANVLTF. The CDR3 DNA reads TGCGCCAGCAGCCAACGAAACTCTGGGGCCAACGTCCTGACTTTC.

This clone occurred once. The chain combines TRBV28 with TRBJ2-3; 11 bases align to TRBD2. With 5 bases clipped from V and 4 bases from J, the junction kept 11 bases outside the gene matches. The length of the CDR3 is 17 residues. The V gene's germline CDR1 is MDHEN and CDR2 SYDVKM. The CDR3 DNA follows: TGTGCCAGCAGTCCCAGGTTACTAGCGGGAGTTCCAGATACGCAGTATTTT. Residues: CASSPRLLAGVPDTQYF.

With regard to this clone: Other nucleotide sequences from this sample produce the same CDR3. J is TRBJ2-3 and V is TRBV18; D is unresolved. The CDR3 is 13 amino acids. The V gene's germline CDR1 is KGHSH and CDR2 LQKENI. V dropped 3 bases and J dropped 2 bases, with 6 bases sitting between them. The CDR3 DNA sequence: TGTGCCAGCTCACCGGCCAACACAGATACGCAGTATTTT. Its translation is CASSPANTDTQYF.

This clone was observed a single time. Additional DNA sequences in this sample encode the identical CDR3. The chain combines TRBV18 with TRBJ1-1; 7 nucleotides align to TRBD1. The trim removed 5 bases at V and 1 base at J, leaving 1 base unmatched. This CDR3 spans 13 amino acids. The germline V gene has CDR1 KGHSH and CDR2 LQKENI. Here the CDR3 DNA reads TGTGCCAGCTCAAGGACAGGGAACACTGAAGCTTTCTTT. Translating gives CASSRTGNTEAFF. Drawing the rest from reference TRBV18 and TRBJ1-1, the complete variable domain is NAGVMQNPRHLVRRRGQEARLRCSPMKGHSHVYWYRQLPEEGLKFMVYLQKENIIDESGMPKERFSAEFPKEGPSILRIQQVVRGDSAAYFCASSRTGNTEAFFGQGTRLTVV.

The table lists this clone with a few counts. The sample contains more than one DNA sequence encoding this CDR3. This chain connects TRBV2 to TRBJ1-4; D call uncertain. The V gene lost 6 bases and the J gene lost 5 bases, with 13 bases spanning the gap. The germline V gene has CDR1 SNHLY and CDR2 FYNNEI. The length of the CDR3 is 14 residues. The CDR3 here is CASSDGRGNEKLFF. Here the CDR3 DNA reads TGTGCCAGCAGCGATGGGAGAGGAAATGAAAAACTGTTTTTT.

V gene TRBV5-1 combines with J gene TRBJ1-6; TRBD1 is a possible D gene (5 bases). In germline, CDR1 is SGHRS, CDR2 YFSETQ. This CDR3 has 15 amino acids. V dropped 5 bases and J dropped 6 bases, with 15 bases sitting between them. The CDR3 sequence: CASSFRDDGNSPLHF. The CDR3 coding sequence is TGCGCCAGCAGTTTCCGGGACGACGGTAATTCACCCCTCCACTTT.

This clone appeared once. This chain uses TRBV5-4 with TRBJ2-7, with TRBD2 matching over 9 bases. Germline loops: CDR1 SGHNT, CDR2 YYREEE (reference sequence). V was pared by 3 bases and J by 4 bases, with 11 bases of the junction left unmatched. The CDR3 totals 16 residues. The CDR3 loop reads CASSSLTGSGSYEQYF. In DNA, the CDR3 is TGTGCCAGCAGCTCACTAACTGGTAGCGGGAGTTACGAGCAGTACTTC.

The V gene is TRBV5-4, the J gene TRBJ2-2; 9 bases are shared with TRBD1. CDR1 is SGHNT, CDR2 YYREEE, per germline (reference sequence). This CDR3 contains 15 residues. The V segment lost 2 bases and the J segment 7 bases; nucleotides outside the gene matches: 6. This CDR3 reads CASSFTGGNVGELFF. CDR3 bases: TGTGCCAGCAGCTTTACAGGGGGCAATGTCGGGGAGCTGTTTTTT.

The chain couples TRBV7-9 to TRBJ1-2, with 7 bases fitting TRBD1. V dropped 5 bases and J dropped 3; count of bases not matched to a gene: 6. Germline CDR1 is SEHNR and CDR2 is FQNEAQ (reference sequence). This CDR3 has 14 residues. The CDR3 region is CASSPRQGHYGYTF. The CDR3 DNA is TGTGCCAGCAGCCCCCGACAGGGTCACTATGGCTACACCTTC.

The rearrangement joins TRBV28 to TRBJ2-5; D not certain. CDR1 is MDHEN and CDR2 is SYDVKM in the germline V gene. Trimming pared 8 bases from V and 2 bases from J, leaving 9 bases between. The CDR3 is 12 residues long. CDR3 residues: CASGSLQETQYF. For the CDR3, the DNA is TGTGCCAGCGGTAGTTTACAAGAGACCCAGTACTTC. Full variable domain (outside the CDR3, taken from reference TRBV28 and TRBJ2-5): DVKVTQSSRYLVKRTGEKVFLECVQDMDHENMFWYRQDPGLGLRLIYFSYDVKMKEKGDIPEGYSVSREKKERFSLILESASTNQTSMYLCASGSLQETQYFGPGTRLLVL.

The CDR3 DNA reads TGTGCCAGCAGAATGGGGACAGAGTATAATTCACCCCTCCACTTT. Encoded protein: CASRMGTEYNSPLHF. V and J are TRBV5-6 and TRBJ1-6, with 7 bases identical to TRBD1. The CDR3 loop spans 15 amino acids. CDR1 and CDR2 from the germline V gene are SGHDT and YYEEEE. Trimming cost V 5 bases and J 4 bases; bases outside gene matches: 6.

CDR3 bases: TGTGCCAGCAGCGCACGGCCTAGCGGGAGGGCCTACGAGCAGTACTTC. Translated, it gives CASSARPSGRAYEQYF. The genes are TRBV9 and TRBJ2-7, with 12 positions matching TRBD2. Germline CDR1 SGDLS, CDR2 YYNGEE. This CDR3 has 16 residues. Germline trimming cut 3 bases from V and 2 bases from J; bases unmatched to any gene: 6.

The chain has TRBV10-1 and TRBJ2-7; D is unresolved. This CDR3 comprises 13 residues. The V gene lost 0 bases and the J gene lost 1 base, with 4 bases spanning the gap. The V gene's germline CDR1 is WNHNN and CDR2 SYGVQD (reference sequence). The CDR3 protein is CASSESESYEQYF. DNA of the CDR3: TGCGCCAGCAGTGAGTCGGAATCCTACGAGCAGTACTTC.

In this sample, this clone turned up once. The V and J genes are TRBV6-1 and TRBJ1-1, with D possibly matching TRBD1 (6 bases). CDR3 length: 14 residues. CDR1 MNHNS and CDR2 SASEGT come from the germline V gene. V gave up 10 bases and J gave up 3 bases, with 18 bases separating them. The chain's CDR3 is CAINLQPGDTEAFF. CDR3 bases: TGTGCCATCAACCTCCAACCAGGGGACACTGAAGCTTTCTTT.